What follows are 18 T cell receptor beta chains derived from one specimen sequenced in a study of shared clonotypes between healthy human individuals. The protocol was immunoSEQ multiplex PCR, while the TCRdb copy is restricted to in-frame clones and leaves out a portion. The sample yields hundreds of thousands of clones, roughly 97% seen once. Sequencing was carried out using naive CD4+ T cells sorted from blood. Specified subset: CD45RA+ positively selected. The source of these receptors is a woman in her 30s in good health.

The chain employs TRBV6-6 and TRBJ2-7; 8 positions match TRBD2. The germline CDR1 and CDR2 sequences are MNHNY and SVGAGI (reference sequence). The CDR3 covers 13 residues. V shed 11 bases, J shed 3 bases, and the junction held 9 bases outside the gene matches. CDR3 nucleotide sequence: TGTGCCTCGAACCCCGGGACTAGCTACGAGCAGTACTTC. It codes for CASNPGTSYEQYF.

This clone came up once. The chain uses TRBV19 and TRBJ2-1, with 8 bases aligning to TRBD1. CDR1 and CDR2 from the germline V gene are LNHDA and SQIVND (reference sequence). The V gene end was trimmed by 5 bases and the J gene end by 8 bases; junction bases not matched to a gene: 8. This CDR3 spans 14 amino acids. CDR3 sequence (DNA): TGTGCCAGTAGTCCTTCCGGACAGGGTCATGAGCAGTTCTTC. This gives the protein CASSPSGQGHEQFF.

V usage is TRBV29-1 and J usage is TRBJ1-1, with 9 positions matching TRBD1. The ends lost 2 bases at V and 7 bases at J; junction bases unmatched: 11. Germline V CDR1 and CDR2: SQVTM, ANQGSEA. The CDR3 runs to 15 residues. This CDR3 reads CSVETRGQGGYEAFF. In nucleotides, the CDR3 is TGCAGCGTTGAAACACGGGGACAGGGCGGGTATGAAGCTTTCTTT.

The rearrangement joins TRBV7-8 to TRBJ2-7, with D hard to call. V dropped 3 bases and J dropped 7 bases, with 10 bases sitting between them. CDR1 is SGHVS, CDR2 FQNEAQ, per germline. The CDR3 loop spans 12 amino acids. CDR3 nucleotide sequence: TGTGCCAGCAGCTTGCTCGGCTGGGAGCAGTACTTC. Amino acids: CASSLLGWEQYF. Based on the CDR3 plus reference TRBV7-8 and TRBJ2-7, the full variable domain is GAGVSQSPRYKVAKRGQDVALRCDPISGHVSLFWYQQALGQGPEFLTYFQNEAQLDKSGLPSDRFFAERPEGSVSTLKIQRTQQEDSAVYLCASSLLGWEQYFGPGTRLTVT.

With regard to this clone: Other DNA sequences from this sample encode an identical CDR3 as well. The V call is TRBV5-1, the J call TRBJ2-1; 9 positions agree with TRBD2. V shed 4 bases, J shed 1 base, and the junction held 0 bases outside the gene matches. The germline V gene has CDR1 SGHRS and CDR2 YFSETQ. The CDR3 is 14 amino acids. The CDR3 bases are TGCGCCAGCAGCCTAGCGGGGTCCTACAATGAGCAGTTCTTC. It encodes CASSLAGSYNEQFF. The complete variable domain, with remaining parts taken from reference TRBV5-1 and TRBJ2-1, reads KAGVTQTPRYLIKTRGQQVTLSCSPISGHRSVSWYQQTPGQGLQFLFEYFSETQRNKGNFPGRFSGRQFSNSRSEMNVSTLELGDSALYLCASSLAGSYNEQFFGPGTRLTVL.

The genes are TRBV29-1 and TRBJ1-1; maybe TRBD1 (5 bases). The CDR3 spans 13 residues. The V gene's germline CDR1 is SQVTM and CDR2 ANQGSEA. The V end lost 4 bases, the J end lost 0 bases, and 9 bases lay between the germline ends. DNA of the CDR3: TGCAGCGTTGTCGGGGCCCTGAACACTGAAGCTTTCTTT. Translating it yields CSVVGALNTEAFF.

The rearrangement joins TRBV5-1 to TRBJ2-7; TRBD2 agrees at 8 bases. Germline loops: CDR1 SGHRS, CDR2 YFSETQ. There are 13 residues in the CDR3. V lost 4 bases and J lost 7; bases outside the gene matches: 7. In nucleotides, the CDR3 is TGCGCCAGCAGCCCCGGGAGGGCAGGGGAGCAGTACTTC. Protein sequence: CASSPGRAGEQYF.

V is TRBV5-1 and J is TRBJ1-1, with D maybe TRBD1 (5 bases). Looked up from germline, CDR1 is SGHRS and CDR2 is YFSETQ. CDR3 size: 14 residues. V lost 4 bases to trimming and J lost 6 bases, with 16 bases between them. This CDR3 reads CASSQLGTRAEAFF. The CDR3 bases are TGCGCCAGCAGCCAACTCGGGACGCGGGCTGAAGCTTTCTTT. Full variable domain (remainder filled in from reference TRBV5-1 and TRBJ1-1): KAGVTQTPRYLIKTRGQQVTLSCSPISGHRSVSWYQQTPGQGLQFLFEYFSETQRNKGNFPGRFSGRQFSNSRSEMNVSTLELGDSALYLCASSQLGTRAEAFFGQGTRLTVV.

This chain links TRBV28 with TRBJ2-3; the match to TRBD2 covers 8 bases. The CDR3 sequence is 15 residues long. Germline CDR1 MDHEN, CDR2 SYDVKM. J lost 2 bases, V lost 2 bases, and 3 bases had no gene match. The CDR3 reads CASSLTSGYTDTQYF. The CDR3 DNA follows: TGTGCCAGCAGTTTAACTAGCGGTTACACAGATACGCAGTATTTT.

The chain combines TRBV28 with TRBJ2-1; TRBD2 matches 10 bases. Trimming removed 10 bases from V and 2 bases from J; junction bases left unmatched: 11. The germline V gene encodes CDR1 MDHEN and CDR2 SYDVKM. CDR3 length: 16 amino acids. Written as DNA, the CDR3 is TGTGCCATAACTAGCGGGACTCACGGGGCCTACAATGAGCAGTTCTTC. Its protein is CAITSGTHGAYNEQFF.

This rearrangement joins TRBV7-3 to TRBJ2-6; no reliable D call. The germline gives CDR1 SGHTA, CDR2 FQGTGA. The CDR3 contains 16 residues. V lost 5 bases and J lost 0, with 11 bases in between. DNA for the CDR3: TGTGCCAGCAGCCCATCTTACCTCTCTGGGGCCAACGTCCTGACTTTC. As protein: CASSPSYLSGANVLTF.

A single count supports this clone. The chain couples TRBV19 to TRBJ2-1, with TRBD1 identical over 7 bases. Trimming cost V 1 base and J 1 base; bases outside gene matches: 4. The CDR3 runs 16 residues. Germline CDR1 and CDR2: LNHDA and SQIVND (reference sequence). The CDR3 region is CASSIGADRSYNEQFF. The CDR3, as DNA: TGTGCCAGTAGTATAGGGGCGGACAGGTCCTACAATGAGCAGTTCTTC.

The chain is built from TRBV10-3 and TRBJ1-5, with D tentatively TRBD1 (5 bases). The CDR3 runs to 14 residues. Between the trimmed V and J ends, which lost 2 bases and 5 bases, there was a span of 10 bases. Germline V gene data show CDR1 as ENHRY and CDR2 as SYGVKD. DNA for the CDR3: TGTGCCATCAGTGAGGGCCAGGGTTATCAGCCCCAGCATTTT. This sequence encodes CAISEGQGYQPQHF.

J is TRBJ2-1 and V is TRBV4-1; 13 bases map to TRBD2. The V and J ends lost 7 bases and 5 bases, in that order; junction bases with no gene match: 5. Per the germline V gene, CDR1 is MGHRA and CDR2 is YSYEKL. The CDR3 consists of 15 residues. The CDR3 here is CASTAGLAGNNEQFF. The CDR3 DNA reads as TGCGCCAGCACCGCGGGACTAGCGGGGAACAATGAGCAGTTCTTC.

The J gene is TRBJ2-2, the V gene TRBV7-8; 7 bases agree with TRBD1. CDR1 and CDR2 (germline): SGHVS, FQNEAQ. The trim removed 5 bases at V and 5 bases at J, leaving 11 bases unmatched. The CDR3 loop spans 16 amino acids. CDR3: CASSEGGRERTGELFF. CDR3 DNA sequence: TGTGCCAGCAGCGAAGGGGGCAGGGAGAGGACCGGGGAGCTGTTTTTT.

The chain recombines TRBV19 with TRBJ2-1; 13 positions agree with TRBD2. The V and J ends lost 4 bases and 7 bases, in that order; junction bases with no gene match: 7. This CDR3 is built from 16 residues. The germline V gene encodes CDR1 LNHDA and CDR2 SQIVND (reference sequence). Written as DNA, the CDR3 is TGTGCCAGTAGTACAAGGGGACTAGCGGGAACGAATGAGCAGTTCTTC. It yields the protein CASSTRGLAGTNEQFF.

The V call is TRBV11-2, the J call TRBJ2-5; the match to TRBD2 covers 10 bases. Trimming removed 0 bases from V and 1 base from J; junction bases left unmatched: 5. Germline CDR1 reads SGHAT; CDR2 reads FQNNGV. The length of the CDR3 is 17 residues. CDR3 nucleotide sequence: TGTGCCAGCAGCTTAGATATCCTAGCGGGGGCCCAAGAGACCCAGTACTTC. Protein sequence: CASSLDILAGAQETQYF.

The rearrangement uses TRBV27 and TRBJ2-7; D possibly corresponds to TRBD1 (6 bases). The length of the CDR3 is 15 residues. CDR1 and CDR2 (germline): MNHEY, SMNVEV (reference sequence). The germline V and J ends were trimmed by 3 bases and 9 bases, with 21 bases remaining between them. The CDR3 DNA sequence: TGTGCCAGCAGTTTCGACCCTACAACAGGGAGAGCGCAGTACTTC. Translation gives CASSFDPTTGRAQYF.